This passage covers 23 T cell receptor beta chains from one sample sequenced in a study of OX40 agonist ivuxolimab in advanced cancers. Clones were read by immunoSEQ multiplex PCR, and TCRdb kept only the in-frame ones, dropping some. The repertoire holds tens of thousands of clones, with roughly 90% as singletons. Sequencing used CD4+ or CD8+ T cells sorted from blood, obtained in a trial of the OX40 agonist ivuxolimab. These TCRs come from an adult with an advanced solid tumor such as melanoma, head and neck, liver or kidney cancer.

The chain couples TRBV5-5 to TRBJ1-2, with D perhaps TRBD1 (5 bases). The CDR3 sequence is 14 residues long. V was trimmed by 0 bases and J by 1 base, leaving 7 bases between them. The germline V gene has CDR1 SGHKS and CDR2 YYEKEE (reference sequence). CDR3 loop: CASSLVGGNYGYTF. The CDR3 region has the DNA TGTGCCAGCAGCTTGGTTGGGGGTAACTATGGCTACACCTTC. The whole variable domain, remainder taken from reference TRBV5-5 and TRBJ1-2, is DAGVTQSPTHLIKTRGQQVTLRCSPISGHKSVSWYQQVLGQGPQFIFQYYEKEERGRGNFPDRFSARQFPNYSSELNVNALLLGDSALYLCASSLVGGNYGYTFGSGTRLTVV.

The V gene is TRBV13, the J gene TRBJ2-1; weak D call: TRBD1 (5 bases). Trimming left V 4 bases short and J 5 bases short, with 18 bases between. The CDR3 is 16 residues long. The germline gives CDR1 PRHDT, CDR2 FYEKMQ (reference sequence). The CDR3 nucleotides are TGTGCCAGCAGCTCCCCCAGCCAGGGTCACGACAATGAGCAGTTCTTC. Protein product: CASSSPSQGHDNEQFF. The variable domain in full, completed from reference TRBV13 and TRBJ2-1, reads AAGVIQSPRHLIKEKRETATLKCYPIPRHDTVYWYQQGPGQDPQFLISFYEKMQSDKGSIPDRFSAQQFSDYHSELNMSSLELGDSALYFCASSSPSQGHDNEQFFGPGTRLTVL.

V and J are TRBV10-3 and TRBJ2-7; D unresolved. The V end was cut by 5 bases, the J end by 2 bases, with 13 bases between. The V gene's germline CDR1 is ENHRY and CDR2 SYGVKD. This CDR3 region has 14 residues. The CDR3 nucleotides read TGTGCCATCAGTCGAGACACCGCACCCTACGAGCAGTACTTC. Translated, it gives CAISRDTAPYEQYF.

V usage is TRBV27 and J usage is TRBJ2-2; D might be TRBD1 (6 bases). The CDR3 covers 13 residues. In germline, CDR1 is MNHEY, CDR2 SMNVEV (reference sequence). V shed 6 bases and J shed 4 bases, with 9 bases lying between them. This CDR3 reads CASRRQVTGELFF. The CDR3 region has the DNA TGTGCCAGCAGGAGACAGGTCACCGGGGAGCTGTTTTTT.

CDR3 amino acids: CASRGGDPYNEQFF. Here the CDR3 DNA reads TGTGCCAGCAGGGGAGGTGACCCCTACAATGAGCAGTTCTTC. The chain is built from TRBV6-4 and TRBJ2-1, with a tentative D call TRBD2 (6 bases). CDR3 size: 14 residues. Trimming removed 6 bases at V and 2 bases at J, with 11 bases between. CDR1 is MRHNA and CDR2 is SNTAGT in the germline V gene.

This clone has a single count. The rearrangement links TRBV9 to TRBJ1-3; D gene uncertain. Per germline, CDR1 SGDLS and CDR2 YYNGEE. The CDR3 has 12 amino acids. V was pared by 4 bases and J by 9 bases, with 11 bases between. The CDR3: CASSTSGGTIYF. The DNA of the CDR3 is TGTGCCAGCAGCACCTCGGGTGGCACCATATATTTT.

This chain connects TRBV7-9 to TRBJ2-1, with 9 positions matching TRBD2. The CDR3 extends over 18 amino acids. Per germline, CDR1 SEHNR and CDR2 FQNEAQ (reference sequence). V shed 5 bases, J shed 4 bases, and the junction held 15 bases outside the gene matches. CDR3: CASSPRGAGGLGYNEQFF. For the CDR3, the DNA is TGTGCCAGCAGCCCCCGAGGGGCGGGGGGGCTGGGGTACAATGAGCAGTTCTTC.

The rearrangement joins TRBV7-9 to TRBJ1-1, with D possibly TRBD1 on 5 matching bases. V was cut by 5 bases and J by 4 bases, with 17 bases left in between. CDR1 and CDR2 from the germline V gene are SEHNR and FQNEAQ (reference sequence). The CDR3 runs 15 residues. The CDR3 loop reads CASSATGQSGTEAFF. CDR3 coding DNA: TGTGCCAGCAGCGCCACAGGTCAAAGTGGCACTGAAGCTTTCTTT.

This clone was seen only once. V is TRBV5-4 and J is TRBJ2-3; D unclear. Trimming shortened V by 0 bases and J by 6 bases, and 5 bases separated the two germline ends. The CDR3 consists of 12 residues. Germline V CDR1 and CDR2: SGHNT, YYREEE (reference sequence). This CDR3 is CASSLVGDTQYF. The CDR3 DNA follows: TGTGCCAGCAGCTTGGTGGGGGATACGCAGTATTTT.

This chain uses TRBV4-3 with TRBJ1-1; weak D call: TRBD1 (5 bases). Germline CDR1 is LGHNA and CDR2 is YSLEER. CDR3 length equals 16 residues. The V end was cut by 0 bases, the J end by 4 bases, with 15 bases between. The CDR3 reads CASSQDQRGEGTEAFF. The CDR3 DNA follows: TGCGCCAGCAGCCAAGATCAGAGAGGGGAGGGCACTGAAGCTTTCTTT.

The chain combines TRBV19 with TRBJ2-1; 7 nucleotides match TRBD1. This CDR3 comprises 12 residues. CDR1 and CDR2 from the germline V gene are LNHDA and SQIVND (reference sequence). Trimming cost V 8 bases and J 4 bases; bases outside gene matches: 2. The CDR3 here is CASGDSYNEQFF. CDR3 in DNA: TGTGCCAGTGGGGACAGTTACAATGAGCAGTTCTTC.

The chain links TRBV6-5 to TRBJ1-2; D gene ambiguous. The length of the CDR3 is 11 residues. Germline V CDR1 and CDR2: MNHEY, SVGAGI. V lost 7 bases, J lost 8 bases, and 11 bases lay in between. CDR3 region: CASKGARGYTF. For the CDR3, the DNA is TGTGCCAGCAAGGGAGCGAGGGGCTACACCTTC.

The V gene is TRBV4-3, the J gene TRBJ2-1; 7 positions match TRBD2. This CDR3 has 16 residues. Germline V gene data show CDR1 as LGHNA and CDR2 as YSLEER. The V and J ends lost 0 bases and 1 base, in that order; junction bases with no gene match: 3. The CDR3 nucleotides read TGCGCCAGCAGCCAAGAGGGGGGGATTTCCTACAATGAGCAGTTCTTC. This translates into CASSQEGGISYNEQFF.

Points on this clone: The junction departs from the called germline gene at one end, perhaps through a read error. The chain carries TRBV5-1 and TRBJ2-1; 9 nucleotides match TRBD1. Germline CDR1 is SGHRS and CDR2 is YFSETQ. The length of the CDR3 is 15 residues. The CDR3 sequence: CASSWRQGDYNGQFF. CDR3 sequence (DNA): TGCGCCAGCAGCTGGAGACAGGGGGACTACAATGGGCAGTTCTTC.

The V call is TRBV21-1, the J call TRBJ1-2; the table assigns TRBD1, which was not confirmed against the DNA. TRBV21-1 is listed as a pseudogene. The CDR3 is 14 amino acids. The CDR3 DNA reads TGTGCCAGCAGCGACCGACACGCCGAATATGGCTACACCTTC. Protein product: CASSDRHAEYGYTF.

The gene calls are TRBV19 and TRBJ2-7; 7 bases match TRBD1. The CDR3 consists of 13 residues. V shed 4 bases and J 2 bases; nucleotides not matched to a gene: 2. Germline CDR1 LNHDA, CDR2 SQIVND (reference sequence). The CDR3 region is CASSTGQTYEQYF. The CDR3 DNA reads as TGTGCCAGTAGTACGGGACAGACCTACGAGCAGTACTTC.

The sample holds one count of this clone. The J gene is TRBJ1-1, the V gene TRBV6-5, with 7 positions matching TRBD1. V dropped 2 bases and J dropped 2; count of bases not matched to a gene: 5. The V gene's germline CDR1 is MNHEY and CDR2 SVGAGI. The CDR3 is made up of 15 amino acids. CDR3 sequence: CASSYTGEGNTEAFF. As DNA, the CDR3 is TGTGCCAGCAGTTACACAGGGGAAGGAAACACTGAAGCTTTCTTT.

J is TRBJ2-1 and V is TRBV4-1; no clear D. Trimming took 3 bases from V and 2 from J, leaving 14 bases between them. The CDR3 extends over 16 amino acids. Germline V gene lookup returns CDR1 MGHRA and CDR2 YSYEKL. In DNA form, the CDR3 reads TGCGCCAGCAGCCACATTCGCCAAGGACCCTACAATGAGCAGTTCTTC. This encodes CASSHIRQGPYNEQFF.

This clone was observed once. The CDR3 is CASSLGTGTYEQYF. The CDR3 nucleotides read TGTGCCAGCAGCCTTGGGACGGGGACCTACGAGCAGTACTTC. The rearrangement joins TRBV14 to TRBJ2-7; D may correspond to TRBD1 or TRBD2 (5 bases each). V was cut by 4 bases and J by 2 bases, with 12 bases left in between. The CDR3 is 14 residues long. Germline CDR1 SGHDN, CDR2 FVKESK.

CDR3 sequence reads: CASSLGADSPLHF. The DNA for the CDR3 is TGTGCCAGCAGCCTGGGGGCCGATTCACCCCTCCACTTT. V usage is TRBV5-4 and J usage is TRBJ1-6, with D perhaps matching TRBD1 (6 bases). V lost 4 bases and J lost 8, with 10 bases in between. The CDR3 is 13 residues long. Germline lookup yields CDR1 SGHNT and CDR2 YYREEE (reference sequence).

This sequence joins TRBV6-5 and TRBJ1-4; 7 nucleotides align to TRBD1. Germline V gives CDR1 MNHEY, CDR2 SVGAGI. The CDR3 contains 14 residues. Trimming at V came to 1 base and at J to 6 bases, leaving 2 bases not matched to a gene. CDR3 DNA sequence: TGTGCCAGCAGTTACTGGCAGGGGGATGAAAAACTGTTTTTT. Protein sequence: CASSYWQGDEKLFF.

The chain couples TRBV9 to TRBJ2-1; the D gene is possibly TRBD1 (6 bases). Germline V gene lookup returns CDR1 SGDLS and CDR2 YYNGEE. The CDR3 sequence is 14 residues long. V was cut by 3 bases and J by 8 bases, with 15 bases left in between. CDR3 amino acids: CASSANTGLDEQFF. CDR3 coding DNA: TGTGCCAGCAGCGCGAACACAGGGTTAGATGAGCAGTTCTTC.

The CDR3: CASSSGPNTEAFF. The CDR3 DNA reads as TGTGCCAGCAGCTCCGGGCCGAACACTGAAGCTTTCTTT. The V and J genes are TRBV7-7 and TRBJ1-1, with D unclear. This CDR3 region has 13 residues. The germline gives CDR1 SSHAT, CDR2 FNYEAQ (reference sequence). V lost 4 bases, J lost 1 base, and 7 bases lay in between.